The entry below describes one T cell receptor beta chain. Its antigen is not identified. CD8+ and CD4+ T cells from blood underwent TCR beta sequencing, which was carried out in a high-throughput format. CDR3 size: 14 residues. In germline, CDR1 is MNHEY, CDR2 SMNVEV (reference sequence). Trimming cost V 3 bases and J 3 bases, with 11 bases left between them. With random hexamers, 0.5 to 1 ug RNA was reverse transcribed. Across 54 Vbeta and 13 Jbeta, TCR beta CDR3 was amplified with immunoSEQ multiplex PCR. TCRdb fed the immunoSEQ multiplex PCR reads into MiXCR, producing one record per CDR3 protein. Among around 50,000 distinct CDR3 sequences listed, roughly 92% were seen once. This sample was taken from a study of CD8 T cells in Susac syndrome. Study results and limitations: The relatively small number of individuals in the TCR sequencing and HLA analysis was acknowledged by the study.

The receptor comes from a human donor in good health. The V gene is TRBV27, the J gene TRBJ1-1, with D possibly TRBD1 on 6 matching bases. The sample was CD8+ T cells from PBMCs. CDR3 amino acids: CASSLQGTHTEAFF. As DNA, the CDR3 is TGTGCCAGCAGTTTGCAGGGGACGCACACTGAAGCTTTCTTT.